The T cell receptor (beta chain) described here comes from a study of early T cells in non-severe SARS-CoV-2 infection (dated by TCRdb to the early 2020s). For context, the study as a whole: Because TCR sequencing relied on bulk RNA taken from unsorted whole blood, pairing of alpha and beta chains was not possible.

As to this clonotype: Its antigen is currently not known. It has no much larger one-base neighbor in the sample; base qualities were not kept.

What the authors observed across the whole study: Matching against VDJdb was skewed toward anti-spike CD8 responses, likely underestimated virus-specific expansions, and missed private and CD4 specificities.

Library generation was performed with 5' RACE. The reads were generated on a NextSeq 500. Unique molecular identifiers were attached to individual cDNA molecules in the TCR library protocol so that sequencing error and PCR bias could be corrected. Both TCR alpha and beta chains were sequenced, and tight co-correlation was observed between alpha and beta sequence abundances in each sample. Under the source paper's analysis protocol: V gene, J gene and CDR3 annotation of TCR sequences was performed with Decombinator V4. TCRs were defined as expanded if a significant change between any two time points was detected under a Poisson model with p below 0.0001. Abundances of TCRs were expressed as counts per million after normalisation to the total number of TCRs sequenced in each sample. MAIT TCRs were defined by TRAV1-2 paired with TRAJ12, TRAJ20 or TRAJ33, and iNKT TCRs by TRAV10 paired with TRAJ18. VDJdb, accessed on 1 November 2021, was searched for TCRs annotated for CMV, EBV and SARS-CoV-2, and TCRs annotated for more than one antigen were excluded. TCRdb handled the public reads itself, with Q25 trimming in fastp and clone calling in MiXCR, and kept productive beta chains. Rows with one shared CDR3 protein collapse into an entry with the most common genes and DNA. TCRdb, not the authors, supplied the V and J calls. Recorded for this sample are 25,000 to 30,000 distinct CDR3 sequences; 3.5% to 5% of them occurred a single time. 5.6% of the sample is taken by the ten largest.

Set within a cohort of healthcare workers in London, UK, this nested case-control study involved weekly PCR testing of nasopharyngeal swabs along with blood sampling. Healthcare workers were enrolled in the week of the UK lockdown, from 23 to 31 March 2020, and were followed every week for up to 16 weeks. Counted from cysteine to phenylalanine, this CDR3 has 14 amino acids. Left in the record is the CDR3 DNA by itself, 42 bases read in frame from the first base. For CDR1 and CDR2, the germline V gene lists SQVTM and ANQGSEA. The V end gives up 5 bases and the J end 4 bases, leaving 9 bases in the junction not matched to a gene.

The TCR originated in an adult who was a healthcare worker with PCR-confirmed SARS-CoV-2 infection or an uninfected control (not recorded which). The sequenced sample was whole blood. The rearrangement joined TRBV29-1 to TRBJ2-3, with TRBD1 identical over 7 junction bases. CDR3 loop: CSVQTQGLSDTQYF. The nucleotides read TGCAGCGTTCAAACACAGGGGCTTTCAGATACGCAGTATTTT.